This T cell receptor (beta chain) was identified during a study of T cell responses to AZD1222 COVID-19 vaccine. As to this clone: What it recognizes is unknown.

The protocol was immunoSEQ multiplex PCR, while the TCRdb copy is restricted to in-frame clones and leaves out a portion. Here the sample spans fewer than 200,000 clones, roughly 88% being singletons. Findings and caveats of the study: Repertoire samples came only from after the peak T cell response. Among spike-specific TCRs, nearly half reportedly target unmutated variant regions. Baseline serology detected seropositivity in only a handful of AZD1222 recipients. Vaccine-associated CD4 TCRs spanned spike, dominant at 160-218 and 743-854.

The CDR3 is made up of 12 amino acids. Trimming cost V 2 bases and J 4 bases, with 8 bases left between them. CDR1 and CDR2 (germline): SQVTM, ANQGSEA. The receptor comes from an adult who received the AZD1222 COVID-19 vaccine. The starting material was peripheral blood, obtained 28 days after the second AZD1222 dose. V gene TRBV29-1 combines with J gene TRBJ1-1, with no clear D. The CDR3 bases are TGCAGCGTTGAACGGGTCGGCACTGAAGCTTTCTTT. It is translated as CSVERVGTEAFF. The full variable domain, in which reference TRBV29-1 and TRBJ1-1 provide the parts outside the CDR3, is SAVISQKPSRDICQRGTSLTIQCQVDSQVTMMFWYRQQPGQSLTLIATANQGSEATYESGFVIDKFPISRPNLTFSTLTVSNMSPEDSSIYLCSVERVGTEAFFGQGTRLTVV.